The clone carrying this T cell receptor beta chain was seen many times. Its antigen is undetermined. The sample originates from a study of T-cell reconstitution after alpha-beta-depleted transplantation in children. Study-wide results and limits: Recipient T cells and thymic progenitors that survived gave rise to the high TCRbeta diversity observed at day 60 in some patients.

During its preparation, the TCRbeta library received unique molecular identifiers. TCRdb called the PCR reads again in MiXCR, with one record for every CDR3 protein. Of around 440,000 distinct CDR3 sequences in the sample, over 9.5% were seen once. Germline assignment: CDR1 ENHRY and CDR2 SYGVKD. Trimming took 4 bases from V and 0 from J; bases not matched to a gene: 9. This CDR3 contains 17 residues. Material: PBMCs, obtained before TCRalphabeta/CD19-depleted stem cell transplant. The chain links TRBV10-3 to TRBJ2-1; TRBD2 matches at 7 bases. This TCR came from a child aged 2-15 years with inherited bone marrow failure, due to receive a stem cell transplant. CDR3 nucleotides: TGTGCCATCAGTGGAACGCAGAGGGAGGGCTCCTACAATGAGCAGTTCTTC. This translates into CAISGTQREGSYNEQFF.